The next 8 T cell receptor beta chains were all read from a single sample in a study of spatial heterogeneity in lung cancer. The time point: sample taken at primary tumor resection. Extraction of whole RNA from tumor, nontumor lung or frozen PBMC preceded unsorted sequencing. One entry per CDR3 protein, called by TCRdb with MiXCR from the 5' RACE reads. Here the sample spans around 6,000 distinct CDR3 sequences, under 15% being singletons. Sequencing used normal lung tissue next to the tumor, obtained at surgery. These receptors all come from a male donor with early-stage non-small cell lung cancer.

Judged by abundance, this clonotype is medium-sized. The V and J genes are TRBV9 and TRBJ1-5, with D unresolved. V was cut by 4 bases and J by 3 bases, with 14 bases left in between. Germline-derived CDR1 and CDR2 are SGDLS and YYNGEE. The CDR3 contains 15 residues. CDR3 sequence: CASSFDDGYNQPQHF. CDR3 bases: TGTGCCAGCAGCTTCGACGACGGTTACAATCAGCCCCAGCATTTT.

By share, this clonotype counts as medium-sized. The chain recombines TRBV24-1 with TRBJ2-3; no firm D call. Germline lookup yields CDR1 KGHDR and CDR2 SFDVKD. The CDR3 is 15 residues long. V lost 4 bases to trimming and J lost 2 bases, with 12 bases between them. The CDR3 here is CATSESGRYTDTQYF. CDR3 coding DNA: TGTGCCACCAGTGAGTCTGGACGGTACACAGATACGCAGTATTTT.

This clonotype is medium-sized. The chain combines TRBV7-2 with TRBJ1-3; D unclear. Looked up from germline, CDR1 is SGHTA and CDR2 is FQGNSA. This CDR3 contains 16 residues. V was trimmed by 3 bases and J by 4 bases, leaving 16 bases between them. CDR3: CASSLNPPSAGNTIYF. The CDR3 DNA reads as TGTGCCAGCAGCTTGAACCCCCCATCCGCCGGAAACACCATATATTTT.

Sample share makes this clonotype medium-sized (0.01 to 0.1%). The J gene is TRBJ1-5, the V gene TRBV7-9, with 8 bases fitting TRBD1. From germline, CDR1 is SEHNR and CDR2 FQNEAQ (reference sequence). V was clipped by 5 bases and J by 11 bases; unmatched bases: 14. The CDR3 has 15 amino acids. Written as DNA, the CDR3 is TGTGCCAGCAGCACCGGACAGGGTCCCAATGAAGCCCAGCATTTT. Translating it yields CASSTGQGPNEAQHF.

By frequency in the sample, this clonotype is large. This chain connects TRBV11-2 to TRBJ1-5; D unresolved. CDR3 length: 15 amino acids. Germline CDR1 and CDR2: SGHAT and FQNNGV. V was pared by 0 bases and J by 8 bases, with 14 bases between. In DNA, the CDR3 is TGTGCCAGCAGCTTAGATGGGTCTGGCGTGAAGCCCCAGCATTTT. Protein sequence: CASSLDGSGVKPQHF.

Many counts were recorded for this clonotype. The chain combines TRBV5-6 with TRBJ2-1, with 16 positions matching TRBD2. Germline trimming cut 7 bases from V and 8 bases from J; bases unmatched to any gene: 9. CDR1 and CDR2 from the germline V gene are SGHDT and YYEEEE. The length of the CDR3 is 16 residues. The CDR3 sequence is CASGGTSGRARDEQFF. The CDR3 DNA reads TGTGCCAGCGGCGGGACTAGCGGGAGGGCAAGGGATGAGCAGTTCTTC.

This clonotype is classed as medium-sized. The V call is TRBV20-1, the J call TRBJ2-2, with D perhaps TRBD2 (5 bases). The CDR3 is 14 residues long. Trimming removed 6 bases from V and 4 bases from J, with 15 bases in between. Germline loops: CDR1 DFQATT, CDR2 SNEGSKA (reference sequence). In DNA form, the CDR3 reads TGCAGTGCCCACGGAGGCGCGAGCACCGGGGAGCTGTTTTTT. Translated, it gives CSAHGGASTGELFF.

In its sample, this clonotype ranks as medium-sized. This chain links TRBV27 with TRBJ2-2, with D possibly being TRBD2 (6 bases). CDR1 and CDR2 from the germline V gene are MNHEY and SMNVEV (reference sequence). Trimming cost V 5 bases and J 1 base, with 8 bases left between them. This CDR3 spans 14 amino acids. The CDR3 DNA reads TGTGCCAGCAGTCCGGAGGGGAACACCGGGGAGCTGTTTTTT. It is translated as CASSPEGNTGELFF.